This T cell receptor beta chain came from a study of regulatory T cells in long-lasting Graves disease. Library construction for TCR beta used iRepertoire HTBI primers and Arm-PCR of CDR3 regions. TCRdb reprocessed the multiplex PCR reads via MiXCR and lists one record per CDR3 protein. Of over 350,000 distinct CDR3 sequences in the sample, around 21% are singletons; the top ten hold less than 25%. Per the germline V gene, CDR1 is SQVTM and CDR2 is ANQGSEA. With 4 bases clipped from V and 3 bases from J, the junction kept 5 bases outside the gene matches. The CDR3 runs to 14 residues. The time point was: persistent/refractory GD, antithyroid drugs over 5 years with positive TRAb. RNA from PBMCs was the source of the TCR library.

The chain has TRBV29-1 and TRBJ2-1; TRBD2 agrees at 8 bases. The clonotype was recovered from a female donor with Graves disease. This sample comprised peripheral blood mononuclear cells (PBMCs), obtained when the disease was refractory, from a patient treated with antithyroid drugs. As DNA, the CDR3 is TGCAGCGTTGGTGGAGCGGGAGACTACAATGAGCAGTTCTTC. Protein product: CSVGGAGDYNEQFF.